A selection of T cell receptor beta chains follows, all from one sample in a study of T cell responses to AZD1222 COVID-19 vaccine. Libraries were prepared by immunoSEQ multiplex PCR; TCRdb keeps only in-frame clonotypes and omits some of them. The table lists around 140,000 clones, approximately 93% of them singletons. Sequenced material: peripheral blood, taken after recovery from COVID-19. The receptors derive from an adult who had recovered from COVID-19. The CDR3 runs from the conserved cysteine through the conserved F or W. The D gene is left open where the match is weak. The size field is filled for only some rows; it gives once, few, many or a size class.

d_call	v_call	clone_size	j_call	cdr3_nt	cdr3_aa
.	TRBV11-2	.	TRBJ2-6	TGTGCCAGCAGCTTAGAGGGCAGGGCAACGGGGGCCAACGTCCTGACTTTC	CASSLEGRATGANVLTF
TRBD2	TRBV10-3	.	TRBJ2-3	TGTGCCATCAGTGAGATCACGGGAGGGGGCACAGATACGCAGTATTTT	CAISEITGGGTDTQYF
.	TRBV14	.	TRBJ1-4	TGTGCCAGCAGCCAAGATATGGGGGCTAATGAAAAACTGTTTTTT	CASSQDMGANEKLFF
.	TRBV5-1	.	TRBJ2-3	TGCGCCAGCAGCTCCCTCCTGGGAGCAGATACGCAGTATTTT	CASSSLLGADTQYF
.	TRBV7-7	.	TRBJ2-2	TGTGCTAGCAGCTTAGTAGGGCACGACACCGGGGAGCTGTTTTTT	CASSLVGHDTGELFF
TRBD2	TRBV28	.	TRBJ2-1	TGTGCCAGCAGCCAACCTGGGAGGGCCTCGTTCTTC	CASSQPGRASFF
.	TRBV27	.	TRBJ2-3	TGTGCCAGCAGTTTGACGCCCGGAAGCACAGATACGCAGTATTTT	CASSLTPGSTDTQYF
.	TRBV6-5	once	TRBJ2-5	TGTGCCAGCAGTTACGCACGGACACACGCAGAAGAGACCCAGTACTTC	CASSYARTHAEETQYF
.	TRBV7-7	.	TRBJ2-1	TGTGCTAGCAGCCCCCGACAGATCGGCCGCATCCATGAGCAGTTCTTC	CASSPRQIGRIHEQFF
.	TRBV28	.	TRBJ1-1	TGTGCCAGCAGTGACCCGACGCGCATGAACACTGAAGCTTTCTTT	CASSDPTRMNTEAFF
.	TRBV2	.	TRBJ2-7	TGTGCCAGCGGCCCCCGGGCAGGGGACGAGCAGTACTTC	CASGPRAGDEQYF
.	TRBV27	once	TRBJ2-7	TGTGCCAGCGGGGGGACAAGGCAGTACTTC	CASGGTRQYF
TRBD1	TRBV6-5	.	TRBJ1-1	TGTGCCAGCAGTTACAGGACAGGGGAGTCACATGAAGCTTTCTTT	CASSYRTGESHEAFF
.	TRBV30	.	TRBJ1-1	TGTGCCTGGAGTCAAGGGTCTGAAGCTTTCTTT	CAWSQGSEAFF
.	TRBV28	.	TRBJ2-7	TGTGCCAGCAGTTTCGGGACAGGGGTAACTAGCGGGAGCCACTACGAGCAGTACTTC	CASSFGTGVTSGSHYEQYF
.	TRBV28	.	TRBJ1-2	TGTGCCAGCAGTTTCGTTAACGAGGAGGGCTACACCTTC	CASSFVNEEGYTF
.	TRBV29-1	.	TRBJ2-3	TGCAGCGTTTCACAGGGGACTTACACAGATACGCAGTATTTT	CSVSQGTYTDTQYF
.	TRBV13	once	TRBJ2-3	TGTGCCAGCAGCCTTGGTCCGACAGATACGCAGTATTTT	CASSLGPTDTQYF
.	TRBV5-6	.	TRBJ1-5	TGTGCCAGCAGCTTGACAAATAATCAGCCCCAGCATTTT	CASSLTNNQPQHF
.	TRBV5-1	.	TRBJ1-1	TGCGCCAGCAGCTTTGGACCGGTAAACACTGAAGCTTTCTTT	CASSFGPVNTEAFF
TRBD2	TRBV5-1	.	TRBJ2-1	TGCGCCAGCACAGCTAGCGGAAGCTCCTACAATGAGCAGTTCTTC	CASTASGSSYNEQFF
TRBD1	TRBV28	.	TRBJ2-5	TGTGCCAGCAGTTTAGGGACAGGGTTACAAGAGACCCAGTACTTC	CASSLGTGLQETQYF
TRBD2	TRBV19	.	TRBJ2-2	TGTGCCAGTAGTATTGGTAGCGGGAGGGTAGGGAACACCGGGGAGCTGTTTTTT	CASSIGSGRVGNTGELFF
.	TRBV18	.	TRBJ1-3	TGTGCCAGCTCACCGGGACGGAGCATCTCTGGAAACACCATATATTTT	CASSPGRSISGNTIYF
.	TRBV9	.	TRBJ1-5	TGTGCCAGCAGCGGAGGGTTTAATCAGCCCCAGCATTTT	CASSGGFNQPQHF
.	TRBV5-1	.	TRBJ2-7	TGCGCCAGCAGCCTAACTAGTTCCTACGAGCAGTACTTC	CASSLTSSYEQYF
.	TRBV6-5	.	TRBJ2-2	TGTGCCAGCAGCAGCCAGGGGCCCGGGGAGCTGTTTTTT	CASSSQGPGELFF
TRBD1	TRBV29-1	.	TRBJ2-7	TGCAGCGTTTTGACAGGGGGTTACGAGCAGTACTTC	CSVLTGGYEQYF
TRBD1	TRBV25-1	.	TRBJ2-2	TGTGCCAGCAGTGAAGCCCGACAGGGCCCCGGGGAGCTGTTTTTT	CASSEARQGPGELFF
.	TRBV19	.	TRBJ1-1	TGTGCCAGTAGTCGCAGGGCGTCGAACACTGAAGCTTTCTTT	CASSRRASNTEAFF
.	TRBV2	.	TRBJ2-5	TGTGCCAGCAGGCCTCCACAGGGCCGGGAGACCCAGTACTTC	CASRPPQGRETQYF
.	TRBV18	once	TRBJ1-1	TGTGCCAGCTCACCGCGTACCTCGAACACTGAAGCTTTCTTT	CASSPRTSNTEAFF
.	TRBV4-2	.	TRBJ1-1	TGTGCCAGCAGTCCCGGGGTGGGGGTGCCTGAAGCTTTCTTT	CASSPGVGVPEAFF
.	TRBV7-8	.	TRBJ2-5	TGTGCCAGCAGCTTCGCCGGGGAGACCCAGTACTTC	CASSFAGETQYF
TRBD1	TRBV29-1	.	TRBJ1-2	TGCAGCGTTGACAGGGGGGAAAATGGCTACACCTTC	CSVDRGENGYTF
TRBD1	TRBV27	.	TRBJ1-1	TGTGCCAGCAGCCTCTACAGGGGCACTGAAGCTTTCTTT	CASSLYRGTEAFF
TRBD2	TRBV5-1	.	TRBJ2-7	TGCGCCAGCAGCTTGGCCGCGGGAGATCGGACCTACGAGCAGTACTTC	CASSLAAGDRTYEQYF
TRBD1	TRBV5-8	.	TRBJ1-3	TGTGCCAGCAGCATCCAGGGGGCCTCTGGAAACACCATATATTTT	CASSIQGASGNTIYF
.	TRBV6-6	.	TRBJ1-2	TGTGCCAGCTCTCCAGGGCCCAACTATGGCTACACCTTC	CASSPGPNYGYTF
.	TRBV6-5	.	TRBJ2-5	TGTGCCAGCAGCCCCCCAGTCGATGGGAAGACCCAGTACTTC	CASSPPVDGKTQYF
.	TRBV5-1	.	TRBJ1-1	TGCGCCAGCAGCTTCGGAACGGGCGGCAGTGAAGCTTTCTTT	CASSFGTGGSEAFF
.	TRBV30	.	TRBJ1-3	TGTGCCTGGAGGGACTCTGGAAACACCATATATTTT	CAWRDSGNTIYF
TRBD2	TRBV5-3	few	TRBJ2-7	TGTGCCAGAAGCTCTCCTAGCGGGAGTGGCTACGAGCAGTACTTC	CARSSPSGSGYEQYF
.	TRBV4-1	.	TRBJ2-7	TGCGCCAGCAGCCAAGCTCCCCCCGGACTAGAGCAGTACTTC	CASSQAPPGLEQYF
.	TRBV5-4	.	TRBJ1-2	TGTGCCAGCAATCCGGTGGGGGAACTCTATGGCTACACCTTC	CASNPVGELYGYTF